This T cell receptor beta chain was identified during a study of OX40 agonist ivuxolimab in advanced cancers. Study details: Three patients had partial responses: one hepatocellular carcinoma, two cutaneous melanoma. Study-level results: At 0.1 to 3.0 mg/kg, CD4+ and CD8+ blood T cells expanded clonally by week 6.

Only in-frame clones appear in the TCRdb table, and some are missing; sequencing was by immunoSEQ multiplex PCR. The table records nearly 70,000 clones, about nine tenths of them present only once. This CDR3 has 13 residues. V lost 6 bases, J lost 5 bases, and 13 bases lay in between. In germline, CDR1 is SGHTA, CDR2 FQGNSA. A remark on this clone: Its cognate antigen is unknown.

J is TRBJ1-1 and V is TRBV7-2; D gene ambiguous. The sequencing used CD4+ or CD8+ T cells sorted from blood, collected in a trial of the OX40 agonist ivuxolimab. The source is an adult with an advanced solid tumor such as melanoma, head and neck, liver or kidney cancer. CDR3 DNA: TGTGCCAGCAGTCTTAGAGGTGAGACTGAAGCTTTCTTT. Translated, it gives CASSLRGETEAFF. The full variable domain, rest sourced from reference TRBV7-2 and TRBJ1-1, is GAGVSQSPSNKVTEKGKDVELRCDPISGHTALYWYRQSLGQGLEFLIYFQGNSAPDKSGLPSDRFSAERTGGSVSTLTIQRTQQEDSAVYLCASSLRGETEAFFGQGTRLTVV.